Shown below are 30 T cell receptor beta chains from a single sample sequenced in a study of tissue T cells after allogeneic stem cell transplantation (dated by TCRdb to between 2021 and 2023). Library preparation was by the immunoSEQ multiplex PCR assay. The table comes from immuneACCESS by way of TCRdb, which keeps in-frame sequences with V and J called. Part of the clones is missing from these tables; in studies checked, under half for an unresolved V gene and the rest for unknown reasons. The sample yields 8,000 to 10,000 clones; approximately 61% were counted once. The top ten constitute over 7.5% of the sample. The sample's time point label is to be understood as: human tissue collected at research (rapid) autopsy. The specimen comprised tissue from the jejunum, sampled at autopsy. These receptors came from a woman between 18 and 49 years old with breast cancer.

The chain employs TRBV7-6 and TRBJ2-1, with 14 bases that match TRBD2. This CDR3 comprises 15 residues. Germline trimming cut 5 bases from V and 7 bases from J; bases unmatched to any gene: 4. From germline, CDR1 is SGHVS and CDR2 FNYEAQ. CDR3 loop: CASSPGLAGENEQFF. CDR3 sequence (DNA): TGTGCCAGCAGCCCGGGACTAGCGGGAGAGAATGAGCAGTTCTTC.

J is TRBJ2-6 and V is TRBV28; possible D gene TRBD1, 6 bases. V was cut by 5 bases and J by 0 bases, with 11 bases left in between. The CDR3 loop spans 16 amino acids. Germline V gene sequence: CDR1 MDHEN, CDR2 SYDVKM. CDR3 nucleotide sequence: TGTGCCAGCAGTCGACACAGGGACTCTGGGGCCAACGTCCTGACTTTC. This translates into CASSRHRDSGANVLTF.

J is TRBJ2-1 and V is TRBV5-6, with 10 bases matching TRBD2. V shed 0 bases and J 4 bases; nucleotides not matched to a gene: 4. This CDR3 has 16 amino acids. The germline gives CDR1 SGHDT, CDR2 YYEEEE. The CDR3 sequence: CASSLGRTSGYNEQFF. The CDR3 nucleotides are TGTGCCAGCAGCTTGGGTCGGACTAGCGGATACAATGAGCAGTTCTTC. Complete variable domain (other parts from reference TRBV5-6 and TRBJ2-1): DAGVTQSPTHLIKTRGQQVTLRCSPKSGHDTVSWYQQALGQGPQFIFQYYEEEERQRGNFPDRFSGHQFPNYSSELNVNALLLGDSALYLCASSLGRTSGYNEQFFGPGTRLTVL.

The CDR3 sequence is CASSHRGNEQFF. The CDR3 DNA follows: TGTGCCAGCAGTCATAGGGGGAATGAGCAGTTCTTC. The chain combines TRBV6-2 or TRBV6-3 with TRBJ2-1; tentatively, D is TRBD1 (6 bases). Germline values: CDR1 MNHEY, CDR2 SVGEGT. The V and J ends lost 5 bases and 7 bases respectively, with 9 bases between them. CDR3 size: 12 residues.

This chain connects TRBV11-3 to TRBJ2-2; D may correspond to TRBD1 or TRBD2 (5 bases each). This CDR3 spans 15 amino acids. Germline V lookup: CDR1 SGHNT, CDR2 YENEEA. The V gene lost 6 bases and the J gene lost 1 base, with 12 bases spanning the gap. CDR3 sequence: CASSSGTQNTGELFF. The CDR3 region has the DNA TGTGCCAGCAGTTCCGGGACCCAGAACACCGGGGAGCTGTTTTTT.

This clone was seen more than once but under ten times. V and J are TRBV4-2 and TRBJ2-2; D is uncertain. Trimming removed 3 bases from V and 1 base from J, with 6 bases in between. The CDR3 sequence is 14 residues long. Germline loops: CDR1 LGHNA, CDR2 YNFKEQ. The CDR3: CASSQDGNTGELFF. In DNA, the CDR3 is TGTGCCAGCAGCCAGGATGGGAACACCGGGGAGCTGTTTTTT.

The chain employs TRBV5-6 and TRBJ2-7; 9 positions agree with TRBD1. The CDR3 totals 14 residues. The germline V gene has CDR1 SGHDT and CDR2 YYEEEE. J was trimmed by 7 bases and V by 4 bases; bases with no gene match: 9. CDR3 in DNA: TGTGCCAGCAGCGCCGGGACAGGGAAGAAGGAGCAGTACTTC. Translating it yields CASSAGTGKKEQYF.

This clone was picked up a small number of times. The genes are TRBV28 and TRBJ1-4; D gene unclear. The CDR3 is 15 amino acids. Germline CDR1 MDHEN, CDR2 SYDVKM. Trimming removed 7 bases at V and 7 bases at J, with 19 bases between. CDR3 in DNA: TGTGCCAGCACCGCCTGGAGAACTGGAGGTGAAAAACTGTTTTTT. It is translated as CASTAWRTGGEKLFF. The whole variable domain, remainder taken from reference TRBV28 and TRBJ1-4, is DVKVTQSSRYLVKRTGEKVFLECVQDMDHENMFWYRQDPGLGLRLIYFSYDVKMKEKGDIPEGYSVSREKKERFSLILESASTNQTSMYLCASTAWRTGGEKLFFGSGTQLSVL.

V and J are TRBV19 and TRBJ2-7; D gene uncertain. The CDR3 has 10 residues. Trimming pared 7 bases from V and 9 bases from J, leaving 10 bases between. Looked up from germline, CDR1 is LNHDA and CDR2 is SQIVND (reference sequence). As DNA, the CDR3 is TGTGCCAGTAATGACCGTGTGCAGTACTTC. Translation: CASNDRVQYF.

The chain has TRBV6-5 and TRBJ2-2, with TRBD2 identical over 12 bases. Germline V gene lookup returns CDR1 MNHEY and CDR2 SVGAGI. The CDR3 sequence is 16 residues long. The ends lost 2 bases at V and 5 bases at J; junction bases unmatched: 3. CDR3 residues: CASSYHLAGGTGELFF. Here the CDR3 DNA reads TGTGCCAGCAGTTACCATCTAGCGGGGGGGACCGGGGAGCTGTTTTTT.

Sample share makes this clone large (0.1 to 1%). This rearrangement joins TRBV10-3 to TRBJ1-2; weak D call: TRBD1 (5 bases). Germline CDR1 and CDR2: ENHRY and SYGVKD. The CDR3 spans 14 residues. The ends were cut back, 10 bases at V and 2 bases at J, with 17 bases in the middle. This CDR3 reads CATIPGTQNYGYTF. Here the CDR3 DNA reads TGTGCCACCATTCCCGGGACGCAGAACTATGGCTACACCTTC.

This clone has a handful of counts. The chain combines TRBV14 with TRBJ2-5; 9 positions agree with TRBD1. This CDR3 region has 17 residues. Trimming removed 0 bases from V and 5 bases from J; junction bases left unmatched: 10. Germline assignment: CDR1 SGHDN and CDR2 FVKESK. The CDR3 region has the DNA TGTGCCAGCAGCCAAGATCGCGGGACAGGGTTGGGTGAGACCCAGTACTTC. It translates to CASSQDRGTGLGETQYF.

In nucleotides, the CDR3 is TGCAGTGCTAGTATCCGAACTAGGGGACTAGCGGGAGTCAATGAGCAGTTCTTC. It codes for CSASIRTRGLAGVNEQFF. V is TRBV20-1 and J is TRBJ2-1; 14 bases line up with TRBD2. V lost 3 bases, J lost 6 bases, and 13 bases stayed unmatched. The V gene's germline CDR1 is DFQATT and CDR2 SNEGSKA (reference sequence). The CDR3 totals 18 residues.

This clone was seen more than once but under ten times. An end of the junction differs from the germline gene, which may be a read error. The chain carries TRBV20-1 and TRBJ2-2, with no clear D. Germline CDR1 is DFQATT and CDR2 is SNEGSKA (reference sequence). This CDR3 has 10 residues. The CDR3 region is CSAASLVRIF. DNA for the CDR3: TGCAGTGCTGCGAGCCTCGTTCGAATTTTT.

The rearrangement uses TRBV12-3 or TRBV12-4 and TRBJ1-1; 7 bases fit TRBD1. This CDR3 has 11 residues. With V trimmed by 6 bases and J by 6 bases, 1 base remained unmatched. The CDR3 protein is CASSRGAEAFF. DNA for the CDR3: TGTGCCAGCAGCAGGGGGGCTGAAGCTTTCTTT.

This clone was recorded a few times. The chain combines TRBV3-1 (or the pseudogene TRBV3-2) with TRBJ1-1; D is perhaps TRBD1 (5 bases). Germline values: CDR1 LGHDT, CDR2 YNNKEL (reference sequence). The CDR3 is made up of 14 amino acids. V was pared by 0 bases and J by 6 bases, with 11 bases between. The DNA of the CDR3 is TGTGCCAGCAGCCAAGATTGGAGAGGGGCTGAAGCTTTCTTT. Translated: CASSQDWRGAEAFF.

The V call is TRBV7-8, the J call TRBJ2-7; the D gene is possibly TRBD1 (5 bases). CDR3 length: 14 residues. The germline CDR1 and CDR2 sequences are SGHVS and FQNEAQ. V lost 7 bases, J lost 2 bases, and 15 bases lay in between. In DNA form, the CDR3 reads TGTGCCAGCACCACCTGGGGCGGCCCCTACGAGCAGTACTTC. This gives the protein CASTTWGGPYEQYF.

J is TRBJ2-1 and V is TRBV7-8; TRBD2 is a possible D gene (5 bases). Germline V gene data show CDR1 as SGHVS and CDR2 as FQNEAQ. Trimming removed 0 bases at V and 10 bases at J, with 13 bases between. The CDR3 is 14 amino acids. CDR3 nucleotides: TGTGCCAGCAGCTTAGCAACCGCGACGGGAGAGCAGTTCTTC. Its translation is CASSLATATGEQFF.

The genes are TRBV18 and TRBJ2-5, with D possibly being TRBD1 or TRBD2 (6 bases each). Germline V gives CDR1 KGHSH, CDR2 LQKENI. With 3 bases removed from V and 4 bases from J, the gap between germline ends came to 15 bases. The CDR3 totals 15 residues. CDR3 loop: CASSPTVTGAETQYF. CDR3 in DNA: TGTGCCAGCTCACCTACTGTTACGGGGGCAGAGACCCAGTACTTC. Drawing the rest from reference TRBV18 and TRBJ2-5, the complete variable domain is NAGVMQNPRHLVRRRGQEARLRCSPMKGHSHVYWYRQLPEEGLKFMVYLQKENIIDESGMPKERFSAEFPKEGPSILRIQQVVRGDSAAYFCASSPTVTGAETQYFGPGTRLLVL.

The chain is built from TRBV5-1 and TRBJ2-7; 10 bases align to TRBD1. The CDR3 covers 15 residues. The V segment lost 0 bases and the J segment 5 bases; nucleotides outside the gene matches: 5. The germline V gene has CDR1 SGHRS and CDR2 YFSETQ. The CDR3 sequence is CASSLAGGTGDEQYF. Here the CDR3 DNA reads TGCGCCAGCAGCTTGGCCGGCGGGACAGGGGACGAGCAGTACTTC.

This rearrangement joins TRBV4-1 to TRBJ2-1; possible D gene TRBD2, 6 bases. The CDR3 is 16 amino acids. Germline CDR1 MGHRA, CDR2 YSYEKL. V was trimmed by 1 base and J by 5 bases, leaving 15 bases between them. In DNA, the CDR3 is TGCGCCAGCAGCCAAGTTTCAGGGACTCAACACAATGAGCAGTTCTTC. This encodes CASSQVSGTQHNEQFF.

The table lists this clone with a few counts. The sample has other DNA sequences that encode this CDR3 too. CDR3 nucleotides: TGTGCCAGCAGCTTAGGGGACAGGAGAAACACTGAAGCTTTCTTT. Protein sequence: CASSLGDRRNTEAFF. This sequence joins TRBV7-2 and TRBJ1-1; TRBD1 matches 8 bases. The ends lost 1 base at V and 2 bases at J; junction bases unmatched: 3. From germline, CDR1 is SGHTA and CDR2 FQGNSA. CDR3 length: 15 residues.

This clone was observed once. V usage is TRBV27 and J usage is TRBJ2-2; no definite D call. CDR3 length: 12 residues. Germline CDR1 and CDR2: MNHEY and SMNVEV (reference sequence). Between the trimmed V and J ends, which lost 11 bases and 1 base, there was a span of 8 bases. The DNA of the CDR3 is TGTGCCTGTGCAGAGAACACCGGGGAGCTGTTTTTT. It encodes CACAENTGELFF.

Notes on this clone: Other DNA sequences from this sample encode an identical CDR3 as well. V usage is TRBV6-2 or TRBV6-3 and J usage is TRBJ2-7; tentative D call: TRBD2 (6 bases). Deletions cut 2 bases from V and 2 bases from J, with 10 bases between. In germline, CDR1 is MNHEY, CDR2 SVGEGT. The CDR3 consists of 14 residues. The CDR3 DNA is TGTGCCAGCAGTTACGTCGGGGGAGCCTACGAGCAGTACTTC. It codes for CASSYVGGAYEQYF.

The chain carries TRBV3-1 (or the pseudogene TRBV3-2) and TRBJ2-3; D remains ambiguous. The germline V gene encodes CDR1 LGHDT and CDR2 YNNKEL (reference sequence). Trimming took 1 base from V and 4 from J, leaving 12 bases between them. CDR3 length equals 15 residues. CDR3: CASSQVKGTADTQYF. As DNA, the CDR3 is TGTGCCAGCAGCCAAGTTAAGGGCACTGCAGATACGCAGTATTTT.

V is TRBV19 and J is TRBJ2-7; 11 nucleotides align to TRBD1. Trimming cost V 5 bases and J 5 bases; bases outside gene matches: 11. CDR1 LNHDA and CDR2 SQIVND come from the germline V gene (reference sequence). The CDR3 length is 16 residues. The CDR3 protein is CASSARTGGGVDEQYF. As DNA, the CDR3 is TGTGCCAGTAGTGCTCGGACAGGGGGCGGCGTGGACGAGCAGTACTTC.

The rearrangement links TRBV19 to TRBJ1-3, with a possible D match to TRBD1 (6 bases). The germline V gene has CDR1 LNHDA and CDR2 SQIVND (reference sequence). This CDR3 comprises 14 residues. The V gene lost 4 bases and the J gene lost 2 bases, with 9 bases spanning the gap. For the CDR3, the DNA is TGTGCCAGTAGTAGAGGGGGGGCTGGAAACACCATATATTTT. Encoded protein: CASSRGGAGNTIYF.

This clone was seen only a few times. This rearrangement joins TRBV7-2 to TRBJ1-5, with a possible D match to TRBD1 (5 bases). This CDR3 is built from 15 residues. The V end lost 3 bases, the J end lost 6 bases, and 15 bases lay between the germline ends. The germline CDR1 and CDR2 sequences are SGHTA and FQGNSA. The CDR3 reads CASSLDISGSQPQHF. The CDR3, as DNA: TGTGCCAGCAGCTTGGACATATCTGGGTCTCAGCCCCAGCATTTT.

The genes are TRBV5-4 and TRBJ2-7; the D call may be TRBD1 or TRBD2 (5 bases each). The CDR3 runs 16 residues. V was shortened by 0 bases and J by 1 base, with 14 bases between the two germline ends. CDR1 SGHNT and CDR2 YYREEE come from the germline V gene (reference sequence). CDR3 DNA: TGTGCCAGCAGCTTGGTTGGGGGTGACACTTCCTACGAGCAGTACTTC. Its translation is CASSLVGGDTSYEQYF. Full variable domain (missing parts from reference TRBV5-4 and TRBJ2-7): ETGVTQSPTHLIKTRGQQVTLRCSSQSGHNTVSWYQQALGQGPQFIFQYYREEENGRGNFPPRFSGLQFPNYSSELNVNALELDDSALYLCASSLVGGDTSYEQYFGPGTRLTVT.

V is TRBV19 and J is TRBJ2-5; D tentatively reads TRBD1 or TRBD2 (5 bases each). CDR3 length: 12 residues. Trimming took 10 bases from V and 2 from J, leaving 11 bases between them. CDR1 and CDR2 (germline): LNHDA, SQIVND (reference sequence). In nucleotides, the CDR3 is TGTGCCACCGGGACGCTGCAAGAGACCCAGTACTTC. Translating gives CATGTLQETQYF. The whole variable domain, remainder taken from reference TRBV19 and TRBJ2-5, is DGGITQSPKYLFRKEGQNVTLSCEQNLNHDAMYWYRQDPGQGLRLIYYSQIVNDFQKGDIAEGYSVSREKKESFPLTVTSAQKNPTAFYLCATGTLQETQYFGPGTRLLVL.